These 32 T cell receptor beta chains share one sample of origin, sequenced in a study of blood T cell repertoires in COVID-19. Clones were sequenced by immunoSEQ multiplex PCR, and TCRdb holds only the in-frame ones, with some missing. This sample has 250,000 or so clones, with 85% to 90% found just once. Sequencing was performed on peripheral blood. Receptors were obtained from a woman aged 60-75 years with acute or convalescent COVID-19.

The chain couples TRBV7-9 to TRBJ2-7, with TRBD1 as a possible D gene (5 bases). Trimming stripped 3 bases from V and 3 bases from J, with 12 bases between. The CDR3 loop spans 14 amino acids. Germline assignment: CDR1 SEHNR and CDR2 FQNEAQ (reference sequence). As DNA, the CDR3 is TGTGCCAGCAGCTTGGGGCTCATGCGCTACGAGCAGTACTTC. Its protein is CASSLGLMRYEQYF.

The J gene is TRBJ2-5, the V gene TRBV5-4; D is ambiguous. Germline values: CDR1 SGHNT, CDR2 YYREEE (reference sequence). Trimming stripped 2 bases from V and 4 bases from J, with 12 bases between. The CDR3 runs 14 residues. The CDR3: CASSLTSSGETQYF. The CDR3 coding sequence is TGTGCCAGCAGCTTAACGTCATCCGGAGAGACCCAGTACTTC.

The chain couples TRBV5-4 to TRBJ1-2; unclear D gene. The CDR3 covers 16 residues. V lost 4 bases to trimming and J lost 3 bases, with 19 bases between them. CDR1 SGHNT and CDR2 YYREEE come from the germline V gene (reference sequence). CDR3 nucleotides: TGTGCCAGCAGCCCACCTCAACGAGGGTCAGACTATGGCTACACCTTC. Translating gives CASSPPQRGSDYGYTF. Filled out from reference TRBV5-4 and TRBJ1-2, the complete variable domain reads ETGVTQSPTHLIKTRGQQVTLRCSSQSGHNTVSWYQQALGQGPQFIFQYYREEENGRGNFPPRFSGLQFPNYSSELNVNALELDDSALYLCASSPPQRGSDYGYTFGSGTRLTVV.

The chain links TRBV5-4 to TRBJ1-6; maybe TRBD1 (5 bases). The CDR3 sequence is 15 residues long. Germline V gives CDR1 SGHNT, CDR2 YYREEE (reference sequence). The V end was cut by 4 bases, the J end by 6 bases, with 14 bases between. The CDR3 here is CASSDRGDLNSPLHF. The CDR3, as DNA: TGTGCCAGCAGCGATCGGGGGGACCTTAATTCACCCCTCCACTTT.

The chain has TRBV11-2 and TRBJ1-4; D is unresolved. Germline V gives CDR1 SGHAT, CDR2 FQNNGV. CDR3 length equals 15 residues. Trimming pared 2 bases from V and 4 bases from J, leaving 11 bases between. This chain's CDR3 is CASSLLTSNNEKLFF. Here the CDR3 DNA reads TGTGCCAGCAGCTTACTGACATCCAATAATGAAAAACTGTTTTTT.

This clone was picked up one time. The chain employs TRBV21-1 and TRBJ1-5; the D segment call TRBD1 is taken from the table without a DNA check. TRBV21-1 corresponds to a pseudogene. CDR3 size: 16 residues. The CDR3 DNA reads TGTGCCAGCAGCCGAAATGGCACAGGGTTTGGACAGCCCCAGCATTTT. It specifies CASSRNGTGFGQPQHF.

This chain joins TRBV19 and TRBJ2-3; 10 bases match TRBD1. J lost 1 base, V lost 6 bases, and 4 bases had no gene match. This CDR3 has 15 amino acids. The V gene's germline CDR1 is LNHDA and CDR2 SQIVND (reference sequence). CDR3 sequence: CASRTGGARTDTQYF. The DNA of the CDR3 is TGTGCCAGTAGGACAGGGGGCGCCCGCACAGATACGCAGTATTTT.

The chain joins TRBV19 to TRBJ1-5, with a possible D match to TRBD1 (6 bases). V dropped 9 bases and J dropped 5 bases, with 14 bases sitting between them. The CDR3 runs to 13 residues. Germline V gene data show CDR1 as LNHDA and CDR2 as SQIVND (reference sequence). The CDR3 spells CASPGGADQPQHF. Here the CDR3 DNA reads TGTGCCAGCCCCGGGGGGGCGGATCAGCCCCAGCATTTT. The full variable domain, in which reference TRBV19 and TRBJ1-5 provide the parts outside the CDR3, is DGGITQSPKYLFRKEGQNVTLSCEQNLNHDAMYWYRQDPGQGLRLIYYSQIVNDFQKGDIAEGYSVSREKKESFPLTVTSAQKNPTAFYLCASPGGADQPQHFGDGTRLSIL.

DNA of the CDR3: TGTGCCAGCAGCTTAGCGGGAGGGGGCTACGAGCAGTACTTC. Amino acid sequence: CASSLAGGGYEQYF. The chain employs TRBV7-2 and TRBJ2-7; weak D call: TRBD2 (7 bases). Germline assignment: CDR1 SGHTA and CDR2 FQGNSA. The CDR3 is 14 amino acids. V lost 0 bases to trimming and J lost 3 bases, with 9 bases between them.

The V and J genes are TRBV19 and TRBJ1-5, with 10 bases matching TRBD1. Trimming removed 6 bases from V and 6 bases from J; junction bases left unmatched: 8. The CDR3 is 15 residues long. Germline V gives CDR1 LNHDA, CDR2 SQIVND (reference sequence). CDR3 sequence: CASRKRTGGSQPQHF. CDR3 coding DNA: TGTGCCAGTAGAAAGAGGACAGGGGGGAGTCAGCCCCAGCATTTT.

The V and J genes are TRBV10-1 and TRBJ1-5, with D possibly being TRBD1 (6 bases). The CDR3 contains 18 residues. Germline V gene lookup returns CDR1 WNHNN and CDR2 SYGVQD (reference sequence). V lost 3 bases and J lost 2, with 20 bases in between. The CDR3: CASSDAAGRGNCNQPQHF. The CDR3 DNA follows: TGCGCCAGCAGTGACGCGGCAGGGAGGGGGAACTGCAATCAGCCCCAGCATTTT.

The gene calls are TRBV30 and TRBJ2-7; D call uncertain. Germline CDR1 GTSNPN, CDR2 SVGIG (reference sequence). V gave up 0 bases and J gave up 6 bases, with 6 bases separating them. This CDR3 has 11 amino acids. Here the CDR3 reads CAWSVLSEQYF. The CDR3 DNA reads TGTGCCTGGAGTGTACTAAGCGAGCAGTACTTC.

The V gene is TRBV5-1, the J gene TRBJ2-7, with 12 positions matching TRBD1. Losses at the gene ends were 1 base for V and 4 bases for J; bases not matched to a gene: 6. Germline-derived CDR1 and CDR2 are SGHRS and YFSETQ. CDR3 size: 16 residues. CDR3 region: CASSLPQGQGAYEQYF. The CDR3 DNA reads as TGCGCCAGCAGCTTGCCCCAGGGACAGGGGGCATACGAGCAGTACTTC. The whole variable domain, filled in from reference TRBV5-1 and TRBJ2-7, reads KAGVTQTPRYLIKTRGQQVTLSCSPISGHRSVSWYQQTPGQGLQFLFEYFSETQRNKGNFPGRFSGRQFSNSRSEMNVSTLELGDSALYLCASSLPQGQGAYEQYFGPGTRLTVT.

The V and J genes are TRBV9 and TRBJ1-3; D gene unclear. The CDR3 runs to 13 residues. Germline V gives CDR1 SGDLS, CDR2 YYNGEE. Trimming took 2 bases from V and 3 from J, leaving 6 bases between them. This CDR3 reads CASSVQFGNTIYF. The CDR3 DNA reads as TGTGCCAGCAGCGTTCAGTTTGGAAACACCATATATTTT.

The rearrangement joins TRBV3-1 (or the pseudogene TRBV3-2) to TRBJ1-1; 7 bases align to TRBD1. The CDR3 is made up of 14 amino acids. The germline V gene encodes CDR1 LGHDT and CDR2 YNNKEL (reference sequence). V lost 6 bases and J lost 1; bases outside the gene matches: 5. Written as DNA, the CDR3 is TGTGCCAGCAGGCAACAGGGGAGGAACACTGAAGCTTTCTTT. Amino acid sequence: CASRQQGRNTEAFF.

J is TRBJ2-1 and V is TRBV9, with 11 bases matching TRBD2. The trim removed 0 bases at V and 6 bases at J, leaving 5 bases unmatched. Per the germline V gene, CDR1 is SGDLS and CDR2 is YYNGEE. This CDR3 comprises 16 residues. The CDR3 region has the DNA TGTGCCAGCAGCGTAGGGGGGACTAGCGGCTCCAATGAGCAGTTCTTC. This encodes CASSVGGTSGSNEQFF.

This chain links TRBV6-5 with TRBJ1-1, with D tentatively TRBD1 (5 bases). The CDR3 totals 13 residues. The V end lost 2 bases, the J end lost 11 bases, and 15 bases lay between the germline ends. Per germline, CDR1 MNHEY and CDR2 SVGAGI. CDR3 sequence reads: CASSYEGLSRAFF. DNA for the CDR3: TGTGCCAGCAGTTACGAGGGACTGTCTAGGGCTTTCTTT.

The chain has TRBV24-1 and TRBJ2-1; TRBD2 is a possible D gene (6 bases). Germline CDR1 KGHDR, CDR2 SFDVKD. With 4 bases removed from V and 5 bases from J, the gap between germline ends came to 14 bases. The CDR3 is made up of 15 amino acids. The CDR3 sequence: CATSDPSGPNNEQFF. The CDR3 bases are TGTGCCACCAGTGACCCAAGCGGGCCCAACAATGAGCAGTTCTTC.

Concerning this clone itself: This same CDR3 is encoded by further DNA sequences in the sample. The genes are TRBV15 and TRBJ1-6; 9 nucleotides agree with TRBD1. V shed 2 bases, J shed 10 bases, and the junction held 6 bases outside the gene matches. Looked up from germline, CDR1 is LNHNV and CDR2 is YYDKDF (reference sequence). The CDR3 has 15 amino acids. The DNA of the CDR3 is TGTGCCACCAGCAGAACCGGGACAGGGAACTCACCCCTCCACTTT. Encoded protein: CATSRTGTGNSPLHF.

Concerning this clone itself: This specimen includes other DNA sequences encoding the same CDR3. CDR3 region: CASSIGQGNEKLFF. For the CDR3, the DNA is TGTGCCAGTAGTATCGGTCAGGGCAATGAAAAACTGTTTTTT. V gene TRBV19 combines with J gene TRBJ1-4; D may be TRBD1 (5 bases). The CDR3 length is 14 residues. CDR1 LNHDA and CDR2 SQIVND come from the germline V gene (reference sequence). Trimming took 3 bases from V and 5 from J, leaving 10 bases between them.

V gene TRBV6-5 combines with J gene TRBJ2-7; 8 nucleotides align to TRBD1. This CDR3 is 14 amino acids long. The germline V gene encodes CDR1 MNHEY and CDR2 SVGAGI. V lost 6 bases, J lost 2 bases, and 6 bases stayed unmatched. CDR3 protein: CASSRDRRTYEQYF. The CDR3 region has the DNA TGTGCCAGCAGCCGGGACAGGAGGACCTACGAGCAGTACTTC.

The rearrangement uses TRBV4-1 and TRBJ1-1; D possibly corresponds to TRBD1 (6 bases). Germline V gene data show CDR1 as MGHRA and CDR2 as YSYEKL. V lost 0 bases to trimming and J lost 8 bases, with 13 bases between them. CDR3 size: 14 residues. For the CDR3, the DNA is TGCGCCAGCAGCCAAGATATTGGGGGCGCAGAAGCTTTCTTT. Protein: CASSQDIGGAEAFF.

The rearrangement links TRBV27 to TRBJ2-5; the D is unclear. V lost 4 bases and J lost 5, with 11 bases in between. CDR1 and CDR2 from the germline V gene are MNHEY and SMNVEV (reference sequence). This CDR3 comprises 13 residues. The CDR3 nucleotides are TGTGCCAGCAGTTCCTCCTACCTGGAGACCCAGTACTTC. Protein product: CASSSSYLETQYF.

Concerning this clone: One end of the junction fails to match germline, which may point to a read error. The J gene is TRBJ2-3, the V gene TRBV3-1 (or the pseudogene TRBV3-2); possible D gene TRBD2, 6 bases. Germline V gene data show CDR1 as LGHDT and CDR2 as YNNKEL (reference sequence). The CDR3 is made up of 14 amino acids. The CDR3, as DNA: TGTGCCAGCAGTTGGGACTCGAGCACACATACGCAGTATTTT. Protein product: CASSWDSSTHTQYF.

This chain connects TRBV28 to TRBJ1-2; D is unclear. V gave up 8 bases and J gave up 7 bases, with 23 bases separating them. The CDR3 sequence is 15 residues long. Germline V CDR1 and CDR2: MDHEN, SYDVKM. The DNA for the CDR3 is TGTGCCAGCCGGGAAGCGCTAGGTGGGGTTCCTGGCTACACCTTC. This sequence encodes CASREALGGVPGYTF.

This chain uses TRBV25-1 with TRBJ1-3; the D gene is possibly TRBD1 (6 bases). Deletions cut 6 bases from V and 7 bases from J, with 13 bases between. Germline-derived CDR1 and CDR2 are MGHDK and SYGVNS. This CDR3 spans 13 amino acids. CDR3 coding DNA: TGTGCCAGCAGGGAACAGGGAAAGAACACCATATATTTT. Its protein product is CASREQGKNTIYF.

The V and J genes are TRBV19 and TRBJ1-3; possibly TRBD1 for D (6 bases). CDR1 is LNHDA, CDR2 SQIVND, per germline (reference sequence). The V and J ends lost 4 bases and 2 bases respectively, with 12 bases between them. This CDR3 is 15 amino acids long. In DNA form, the CDR3 reads TGTGCCAGTAGTAATACAGGGTTAACTGGAAACACCATATATTTT. Its protein is CASSNTGLTGNTIYF.

The rearrangement uses TRBV18 and TRBJ2-2; a weak D match, TRBD2 (7 bases). CDR3 length: 17 residues. V was cut by 1 base and J by 1 base, with 13 bases left in between. In germline, CDR1 is KGHSH, CDR2 LQKENI. The CDR3 loop is CASSPLPGGRNTGELFF. Here the CDR3 DNA reads TGTGCCAGCTCACCACTTCCCGGGGGGCGGAACACCGGGGAGCTGTTTTTT.

This chain connects TRBV30 to TRBJ1-1; 10 nucleotides agree with TRBD1. Trimming cost V 7 bases and J 5 bases; bases outside gene matches: 7. Germline values: CDR1 GTSNPN, CDR2 SVGIG (reference sequence). The CDR3 loop spans 13 amino acids. The CDR3 sequence: CASERDRGTEAFF. DNA of the CDR3: TGTGCCTCCGAGAGGGACAGGGGAACTGAAGCTTTCTTT.

This sequence joins TRBV11-3 and TRBJ2-1; 12 nucleotides line up with TRBD2. CDR3 length equals 16 residues. V dropped 2 bases and J dropped 6; count of bases not matched to a gene: 5. Germline CDR1 is SGHNT and CDR2 is YENEEA. CDR3 bases: TGTGCCAGCAGCTTAAGGCTAGCGGGAGGGCCCAATGAGCAGTTCTTC. Residues: CASSLRLAGGPNEQFF.

V is TRBV2 and J is TRBJ1-1, with D possibly matching TRBD1 (6 bases). Germline V gene sequence: CDR1 SNHLY, CDR2 FYNNEI. Trimming stripped 9 bases from V and 5 bases from J, with 13 bases between. The CDR3 is made up of 12 amino acids. CDR3 sequence: CARTLGATEAFF. In DNA form, the CDR3 reads TGTGCCAGGACCTTGGGGGCTACTGAAGCTTTCTTT.

The chain combines TRBV28 with TRBJ2-7; TRBD2 matches 9 bases. Trimming at V came to 2 bases and at J to 1 base, leaving 3 bases not matched to a gene. Germline V CDR1 and CDR2: MDHEN, SYDVKM. The CDR3 extends over 15 amino acids. CDR3 bases: TGTGCCAGCAGTTTAGGGACTAGCCGATCCTACGAGCAGTACTTC. As protein: CASSLGTSRSYEQYF.